The 8 T cell receptor beta chains below come from one sample, sequenced in a study of CD8+ T cells in alopecia areata. Following RNA extraction, reverse transcription yielded cDNA that acted as the sequencing template. The assay was immunoSEQ multiplex PCR, and TCRdb's table has in-frame clones only and misses some. There are some 150,000 clones in the sample; about 60% occur only once, and 5% to 7.5% lies in the top ten. The input for sequencing was CD4+ T cells sorted from blood, taken at week 0. Every receptor here comes from a human donor with alopecia areata.

There are a few counts of this clone. This chain joins TRBV9 and TRBJ1-2; 7 bases map to TRBD1. There are 15 residues in the CDR3. J lost 4 bases, V lost 3 bases, and 9 bases had no gene match. Germline assignment: CDR1 SGDLS and CDR2 YYNGEE. The CDR3 reads CASSAGDRASYGYTF. The DNA for the CDR3 is TGTGCCAGCAGCGCGGGGGACAGAGCTTCCTATGGCTACACCTTC. Full variable domain (missing parts from reference TRBV9 and TRBJ1-2): DSGVTQTPKHLITATGQRVTLRCSPRSGDLSVYWYQQSLDQGLQFLIQYYNGEERAKGNILERFSAQQFPDLHSELNLSSLELGDSALYFCASSAGDRASYGYTFGSGTRLTVV.

CDR3 coding DNA: TGTGCCAGCAGCCAACGGCAAGAGACCCAGTACTTC. Amino acid sequence: CASSQRQETQYF. The chain combines TRBV14 with TRBJ2-5; the D is unclear. V shed 2 bases and J shed 2 bases, with 3 bases lying between them. The CDR3 sequence is 12 residues long. Germline assignment: CDR1 SGHDN and CDR2 FVKESK.

V usage is TRBV7-9 and J usage is TRBJ2-5; the D gene is possibly TRBD2 (6 bases). Trimming took 5 bases from V and 5 from J, leaving 12 bases between them. The germline V gene encodes CDR1 SEHNR and CDR2 FQNEAQ (reference sequence). The CDR3 consists of 13 residues. CDR3 amino acids: CASSPLGGETQYF. CDR3 DNA sequence: TGTGCCAGCAGCCCTCTTGGAGGGGAGACCCAGTACTTC.

This clone was found once. The CDR3 region is CASSLEAERFGKTQYF. The CDR3 DNA is TGTGCCAGCAGCTTGGAGGCGGAACGGTTCGGGAAGACCCAGTACTTC. The rearrangement joins TRBV7-9 to TRBJ2-5, with TRBD2 as a possible D gene (5 bases). The CDR3 runs to 16 residues. V gave up 3 bases and J gave up 6 bases, with 20 bases separating them. Germline CDR1 is SEHNR and CDR2 is FQNEAQ (reference sequence).

The chain links TRBV7-9 to TRBJ2-7, with D possibly being TRBD2 (6 bases). The V gene's germline CDR1 is SEHNR and CDR2 FQNEAQ (reference sequence). This CDR3 is 12 amino acids long. The V end was cut by 5 bases, the J end by 3 bases, with 8 bases between. The CDR3 protein is CASSPAGYEQYF. The CDR3 bases are TGTGCCAGCAGCCCAGCGGGCTACGAGCAGTACTTC.

The chain is built from TRBV2 and TRBJ2-1, with TRBD2 identical over 7 bases. The CDR3 runs to 11 residues. J lost 10 bases, V lost 7 bases, and 4 bases had no gene match. Germline V gene data show CDR1 as SNHLY and CDR2 as FYNNEI. The CDR3 DNA follows: TGTGCCAGCAATCTTAGCGGGGAGCAGTTCTTC. This codes for CASNLSGEQFF.

This clone is a singleton in its sample. The V gene is TRBV4-3, the J gene TRBJ2-7; 7 nucleotides line up with TRBD2. Germline CDR1 reads LGHNA; CDR2 reads YSLEER. V lost 4 bases and J lost 7; bases outside the gene matches: 7. The CDR3 sequence is 13 residues long. CDR3 sequence (DNA): TGCGCCAGCAGCCTACAAGCCGGGGGGGAGCAGTACTTC. Translated, it gives CASSLQAGGEQYF.

The chain is built from TRBV29-1 and TRBJ1-1, with 9 positions matching TRBD1. CDR1 is SQVTM and CDR2 is ANQGSEA in the germline V gene. V dropped 5 bases and J dropped 3; count of bases not matched to a gene: 13. This CDR3 has 16 residues. The CDR3 protein is CSVPPGQGLSDTEAFF. In DNA form, the CDR3 reads TGCAGCGTTCCTCCGGGACAGGGTCTTTCAGACACTGAAGCTTTCTTT.